What follows are 9 T cell receptor beta chains derived from one specimen sequenced in a study of identical twins. TCRdb independently ran MiXCR on the 5' RACE reads; one entry per CDR3 protein. Among about 450,000 distinct CDR3 sequences listed, roughly 18% were seen once. The specimen was naive T cells sorted from blood. The origin of the receptors is a man aged 50 to 60 in good health.

The rearrangement links TRBV4-3 to TRBJ1-6; D not certain. CDR1 is LGHNA and CDR2 is YSLEER in the germline V gene. V was cut by 0 bases and J by 7 bases, with 16 bases left in between. The CDR3 has 17 amino acids. In DNA form, the CDR3 reads TGCGCCAGCAGCCAAGATCGTTTGGGTTTTTCAAATTCACCCCTCCACTTT. The encoded protein is CASSQDRLGFSNSPLHF.

This clonotype was detected a few times. The rearrangement links TRBV6-2 or TRBV6-3 to TRBJ2-7; D tentatively reads TRBD1 or TRBD2 (5 bases each). Germline CDR1 reads MNHEY; CDR2 reads SVGEGT. Trimming left V 1 base short and J 6 bases short, with 19 bases between. The CDR3 extends over 16 amino acids. CDR3 loop: CASSYYGDGFYREQYF. The CDR3 nucleotides are TGTGCCAGCAGTTACTATGGGGACGGATTTTATCGCGAGCAGTACTTC.

The chain combines TRBV6-5 with TRBJ2-7, with D perhaps given as TRBD1 or TRBD2 (6 bases each). Between the trimmed V and J ends, which lost 0 bases and 6 bases, there was a span of 21 bases. This CDR3 has 17 amino acids. The germline V gene has CDR1 MNHEY and CDR2 SVGAGI. CDR3 loop: CASSYSTGGGGATEQYF. The DNA of the CDR3 is TGTGCCAGCAGTTACTCGACCGGAGGAGGGGGTGCAACCGAGCAGTACTTC.

The sample holds a few counts of this clonotype. This chain uses TRBV29-1 with TRBJ1-5, with no clear D. V was cut by 4 bases and J by 5 bases, with 12 bases left in between. Germline loops: CDR1 SQVTM, CDR2 ANQGSEA. The CDR3 is 13 residues long. CDR3 sequence reads: CSVGVSGDQPQHF. DNA for the CDR3: TGCAGCGTTGGGGTGTCAGGCGATCAGCCCCAGCATTTT.

This clonotype has a handful of counts. The rearrangement joins TRBV6-5 to TRBJ2-1, with 9 bases fitting TRBD2. The CDR3 sequence is 16 residues long. V gave up 0 bases and J gave up 2 bases; unmatched junction bases: 2. From germline, CDR1 is MNHEY and CDR2 SVGAGI. CDR3 protein: CASSYSSGSAYNEQFF. Here the CDR3 DNA reads TGTGCCAGCAGTTACTCTAGCGGGAGCGCCTACAATGAGCAGTTCTTC.

J is TRBJ2-5 and V is TRBV5-1; D perhaps matches TRBD1 (5 bases). V lost 3 bases to trimming and J lost 7 bases, with 13 bases between them. The CDR3 contains 13 residues. Per the germline V gene, CDR1 is SGHRS and CDR2 is YFSETQ. CDR3 nucleotide sequence: TGCGCCAGCAGCTCACGACAGCTGGGGACCCAGTACTTC. Translation: CASSSRQLGTQYF.

This clonotype showed up just a few times. The rearrangement uses TRBV24-1 and TRBJ1-2, with D perhaps TRBD1 (5 bases). CDR3 size: 14 residues. The ends were cut back, 3 bases at V and 4 bases at J, with 11 bases in the middle. From germline, CDR1 is KGHDR and CDR2 SFDVKD. The CDR3 bases are TGTGCCACCAGTGATCGGCAGGGCGTCTATGGCTACACCTTC. It codes for CATSDRQGVYGYTF.

The chain joins TRBV5-4 to TRBJ2-5, with D perhaps TRBD1 (6 bases). CDR1 is SGHNT and CDR2 is YYREEE in the germline V gene (reference sequence). This CDR3 comprises 15 residues. Trimming removed 2 bases at V and 5 bases at J, with 16 bases between. In nucleotides, the CDR3 is TGTGCCAGCAGCTTAGGGGGATCAGTGATTGAGACCCAGTACTTC. Translating gives CASSLGGSVIETQYF.

Ten or more counts support this clonotype. The chain recombines TRBV7-8 with TRBJ2-7; D call uncertain. Trimming took 1 base from V and 0 from J, leaving 13 bases between them. The CDR3 length is 16 residues. Germline CDR1 SGHVS, CDR2 FQNEAQ. CDR3 protein: CASSLGIGGSSYEQYF. The CDR3 DNA reads as TGTGCCAGCAGCTTAGGAATCGGCGGTAGCTCCTACGAGCAGTACTTC.